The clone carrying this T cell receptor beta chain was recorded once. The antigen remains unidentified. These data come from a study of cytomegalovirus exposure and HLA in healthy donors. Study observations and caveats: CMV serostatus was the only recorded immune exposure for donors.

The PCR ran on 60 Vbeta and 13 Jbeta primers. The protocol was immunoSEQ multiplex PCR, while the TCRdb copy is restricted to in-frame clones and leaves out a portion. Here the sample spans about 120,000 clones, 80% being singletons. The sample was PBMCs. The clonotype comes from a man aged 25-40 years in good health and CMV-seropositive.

The CDR3 sequence is CASSLAGQRTEAFF. The CDR3 DNA is TGTGCCAGCAGTTTAGCGGGACAGAGAACTGAAGCTTTCTTT. V usage is TRBV28 and J usage is TRBJ1-1, with TRBD1 identical over 7 bases. CDR1 and CDR2 from the germline V gene are MDHEN and SYDVKM. This CDR3 has 14 residues. With 2 bases clipped from V and 5 bases from J, the junction kept 5 bases outside the gene matches.